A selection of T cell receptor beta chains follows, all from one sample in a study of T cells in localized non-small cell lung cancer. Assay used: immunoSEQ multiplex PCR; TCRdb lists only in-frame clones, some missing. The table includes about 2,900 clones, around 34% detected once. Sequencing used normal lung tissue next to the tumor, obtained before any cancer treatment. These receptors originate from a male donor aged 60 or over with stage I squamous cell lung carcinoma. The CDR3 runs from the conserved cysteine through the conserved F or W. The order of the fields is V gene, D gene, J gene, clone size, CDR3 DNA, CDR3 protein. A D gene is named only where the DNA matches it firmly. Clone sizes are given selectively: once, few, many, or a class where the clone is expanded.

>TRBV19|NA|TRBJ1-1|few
TGTGCCAGTAGACTCCCTGAGGGGATGAACACTGAAGCTTTCTTT
CASRLPEGMNTEAFF
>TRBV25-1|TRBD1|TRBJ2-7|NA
TGTGCCAGCAGTTCCCGGACAGGCGAGGAGCAGTACTTC
CASSSRTGEEQYF
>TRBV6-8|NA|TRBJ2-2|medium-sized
TGTGCCAGCAGATCCGGGACATTCGGGGAGCTGTTTTTT
CASRSGTFGELFF
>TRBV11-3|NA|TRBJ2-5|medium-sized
TGTGCCAGCAGCTTGGAGACCGGGACGGAGACCCAGTACTTC
CASSLETGTETQYF
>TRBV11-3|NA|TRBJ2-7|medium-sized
TGTGCCAGCAGCTTAGTTTCGGGCAGGGTCTACGAGCAGTACTTC
CASSLVSGRVYEQYF
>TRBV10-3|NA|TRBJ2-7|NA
TGTGCCGCGGCGCTAGGGGGGACCTACGAGCAGTACTTC
CAAALGGTYEQYF
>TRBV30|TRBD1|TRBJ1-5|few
TGTGCCTGGAGTGGACAGGGGAATCAGCCCCAGCATTTT
CAWSGQGNQPQHF
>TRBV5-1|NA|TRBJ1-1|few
TGCGCCAGCAGATCAGGGTGGGAGGACACTGAAGCTTTCTTT
CASRSGWEDTEAFF
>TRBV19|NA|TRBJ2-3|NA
TGTGCCAGCTCAGAGGCCTACACAGATACGCAGTATTTT
CASSEAYTDTQYF
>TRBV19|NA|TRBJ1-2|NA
TGTGCCAGTATGGGGGACAACATCTATGGCTACACCTTC
CASMGDNIYGYTF
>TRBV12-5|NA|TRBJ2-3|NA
TGTGCCAGCAAACTAAGCACAGATACGCAGTATTTT
CASKLSTDTQYF
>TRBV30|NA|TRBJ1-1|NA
TGTGCCTGGAGTAGGGGGATAGGGACTGAAGCTTTCTTT
CAWSRGIGTEAFF
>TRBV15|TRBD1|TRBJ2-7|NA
TGTGCCACCACCTCGGGACAGGGGATCAACGAGCAGTACTTC
CATTSGQGINEQYF
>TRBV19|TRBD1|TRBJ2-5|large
TGTGCCAGTAGGGACAGGGTAGAGACCCAGTACTTC
CASRDRVETQYF
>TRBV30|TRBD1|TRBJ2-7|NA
TGTGCCTGGGCAACCGGGACAGGGTCGTACGAGCAGTACTTC
CAWATGTGSYEQYF
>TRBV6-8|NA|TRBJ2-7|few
TGTGCCAGCAGACCACGACACTACGAGCAGTACTTC
CASRPRHYEQYF
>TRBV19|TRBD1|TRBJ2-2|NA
TGTGCCAGTAGTCGACAGGGGTTCAACACCGGGGAGCTGTTTTTT
CASSRQGFNTGELFF
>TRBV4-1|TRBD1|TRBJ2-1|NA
TGCGCCAGCAGCCAAACCGGGACAGGGGGCAATGAGCAGTTCTTC
CASSQTGTGGNEQFF
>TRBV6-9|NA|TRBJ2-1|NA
TGTGCCAGCAGTCCCCTTAAAGCGGACTCCTACAATGAGCAGTTCTTC
CASSPLKADSYNEQFF
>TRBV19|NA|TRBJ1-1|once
TGTGCCAGTAGTATATATATGAACACTGAAGCTTTCTTT
CASSIYMNTEAFF
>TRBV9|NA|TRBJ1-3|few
TGTGCCAGCATCGTACAGGGTGGACGAAACACCATATATTTT
CASIVQGGRNTIYF
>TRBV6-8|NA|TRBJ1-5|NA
TGTGCCATCAGCCCGCAGGAGGGCAGCAATCAGCCCCAGCATTTT
CAISPQEGSNQPQHF
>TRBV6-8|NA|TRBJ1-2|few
TGTGCCAGCAGTTATGTACAGGGAGGAGGCTACACCTTC
CASSYVQGGGYTF
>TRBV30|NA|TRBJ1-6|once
TGTGCCTGGAGTCAGGGGCCCGCCAACTATAATTCACCCCTCCACTTT
CAWSQGPANYNSPLHF
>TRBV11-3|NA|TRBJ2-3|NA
TGTGCCAGCAGCTTAAACGGGGTGGCAGATACGCAGTATTTT
CASSLNGVADTQYF
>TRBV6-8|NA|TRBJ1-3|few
TGTGCCAGCAGTCCGGGGAGGGGGGCTGGAAACACCATATATTTT
CASSPGRGAGNTIYF
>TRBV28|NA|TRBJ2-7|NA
TGTGCCAGCAGTTTTGGAGCTACGAATGAAGAGCAGTACTTC
CASSFGATNEEQYF
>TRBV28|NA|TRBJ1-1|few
TGTGCCAGCAGCCCCCCCAGCACTGAAGCTTTCTTT
CASSPPSTEAFF
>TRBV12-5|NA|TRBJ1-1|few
TGTGCTAGTGGTTGGAGGACGGACGAAGCTTTCTTT
CASGWRTDEAFF
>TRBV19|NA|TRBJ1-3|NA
TGTGCCAGTAGTATACGAATAGGGCTGGACGGAAACACCATATATTTT
CASSIRIGLDGNTIYF
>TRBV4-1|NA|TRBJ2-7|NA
TGCGCCAGCAGCCAAGTATGGATGGATCTAATGGGCGAGCAGTACTTC
CASSQVWMDLMGEQYF